This TCR beta chain was sequenced for a study of shared clonotypes between healthy human individuals. Here immunoSEQ multiplex PCR was the method, and the copy in TCRdb shows in-frame clones only, minus some. The profile shows about 2.1 million clones, over 85% of them singletons. This clone has just one count. The antigen remains unidentified. Terminally differentiated effector memory CD45RA+ cells were excluded from the naive CD8 cells, which were CD45RO-negative and positively selected for CCR7. Broader study findings: Non-shared clonotypes had lower generation probabilities than those shared by all four donors. On the whole, naive subsets had larger estimated richness than memory subsets had.

The CDR3 sequence is 16 residues long. V was pared by 1 base and J by 3 bases, with 8 bases of the junction left unmatched. Per the germline V gene, CDR1 is SGHTA and CDR2 is FQGNSA. This rearrangement joins TRBV7-2 to TRBJ2-7, with 8 nucleotides matching TRBD2. The material sequenced was naive CD8+ T cells from PBMCs. This TCR derives from a man between 18 and 29 years old in good health. Some clones in this sample may be carry-over from other donors' samples. The CDR3 protein is CASSLVYGRGLYEQYF. The CDR3, as DNA: TGTGCCAGCAGCTTAGTATACGGGAGGGGCCTCTACGAGCAGTACTTC.